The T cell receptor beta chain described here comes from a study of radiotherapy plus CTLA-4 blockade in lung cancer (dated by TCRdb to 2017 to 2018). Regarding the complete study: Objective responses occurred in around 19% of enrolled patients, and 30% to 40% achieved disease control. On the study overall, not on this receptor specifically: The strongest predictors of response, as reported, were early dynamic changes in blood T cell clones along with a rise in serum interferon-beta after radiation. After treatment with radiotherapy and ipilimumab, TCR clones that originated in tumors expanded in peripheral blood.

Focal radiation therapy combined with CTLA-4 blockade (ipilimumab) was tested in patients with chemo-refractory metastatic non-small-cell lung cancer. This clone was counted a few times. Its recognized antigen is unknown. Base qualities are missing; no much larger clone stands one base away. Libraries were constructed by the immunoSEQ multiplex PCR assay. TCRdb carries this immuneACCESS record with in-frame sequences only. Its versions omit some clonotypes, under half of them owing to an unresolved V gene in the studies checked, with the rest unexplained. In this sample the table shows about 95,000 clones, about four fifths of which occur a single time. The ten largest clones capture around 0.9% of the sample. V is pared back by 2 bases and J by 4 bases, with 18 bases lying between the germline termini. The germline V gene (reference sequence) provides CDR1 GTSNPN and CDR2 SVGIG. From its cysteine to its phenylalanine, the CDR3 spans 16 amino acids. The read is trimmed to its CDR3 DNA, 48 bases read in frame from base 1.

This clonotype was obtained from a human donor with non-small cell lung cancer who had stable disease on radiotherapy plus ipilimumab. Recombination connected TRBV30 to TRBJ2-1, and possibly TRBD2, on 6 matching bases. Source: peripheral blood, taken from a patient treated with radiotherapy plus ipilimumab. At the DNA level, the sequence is TGTGCCTGGAGTACCCGAGTTCGGGAGTTATACAATGAGCAGTTCTTC. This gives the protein CAWSTRVRELYNEQFF.